The 7 T cell receptor beta chains below come from one sample, sequenced in a study of early T cells in non-severe SARS-CoV-2 infection. TCRdb called the 5' RACE reads again in MiXCR, with one record for every CDR3 protein. Here the sample spans tens of thousands of distinct CDR3 sequences, approximately 7.2% being singletons. Sample: whole blood, taken at baseline. These receptors all come from an adult who was a healthcare worker with PCR-confirmed SARS-CoV-2 infection or an uninfected control (not recorded which).

This clonotype occurred a few times. The CDR3 region has the DNA TGCGCCAGCAGCTTACAGGGGCGCACAGATACGCAGTATTTT. Translating it yields CASSLQGRTDTQYF. This chain links TRBV5-1 with TRBJ2-3; TRBD1 matches at 7 bases. V trimming: 2 bases; J trimming: 1 base; junction bases outside the gene matches: 1. The CDR3 is 14 amino acids. Germline V gene lookup returns CDR1 SGHRS and CDR2 YFSETQ.

This clonotype showed up many times. The rearrangement joins TRBV18 to TRBJ1-2; the D is unclear. CDR3 size: 13 residues. With 4 bases removed from V and 2 bases from J, the gap between germline ends came to 8 bases. Germline V gene data show CDR1 as KGHSH and CDR2 as LQKENI. As DNA, the CDR3 is TGTGCCAGCTCACGGGAGCAGAACTATGGCTACACCTTC. Translating gives CASSREQNYGYTF.

This clonotype was counted many times. The chain has TRBV20-1 and TRBJ2-1; D may match TRBD1 or TRBD2 (5 bases each). Germline loops: CDR1 DFQATT, CDR2 SNEGSKA (reference sequence). The V and J ends lost 1 base and 5 bases respectively, with 12 bases between them. The CDR3 is made up of 14 amino acids. The CDR3 region is CSARGDAPHNEQFF. The CDR3 nucleotides read TGCAGTGCTAGAGGGGACGCTCCTCACAATGAGCAGTTCTTC.

This clonotype came up a few times. V gene TRBV13 combines with J gene TRBJ2-1; no clear D. The CDR3 runs to 14 residues. Trimming stripped 0 bases from V and 8 bases from J, with 11 bases between. The V gene's germline CDR1 is PRHDT and CDR2 FYEKMQ (reference sequence). Here the CDR3 reads CASSLGRQLDEQFF. The CDR3 DNA reads as TGTGCCAGCAGCTTAGGCCGGCAGTTGGATGAGCAGTTCTTC.

The rearrangement links TRBV4-3 to TRBJ2-1; the D call may be TRBD1 or TRBD2 (6 bases each). Germline CDR1 is LGHNA and CDR2 is YSLEER. CDR3 length equals 14 residues. Trimming removed 5 bases from V and 7 bases from J, with 15 bases in between. The CDR3 nucleotides are TGCGCCAGCAGCAGGGGGACTTTGGGTAATGAGCAGTTCTTC. It specifies CASSRGTLGNEQFF.

The sample holds many counts of this clonotype. The rearrangement links TRBV11-2 to TRBJ2-1; 11 bases line up with TRBD1. The CDR3 is 15 amino acids. The germline gives CDR1 SGHAT, CDR2 FQNNGV. V lost 5 bases to trimming and J lost 8 bases; unmatched junction nucleotides: 8. Here the CDR3 reads CASSPGQGAWDEQFF. For the CDR3, the DNA is TGTGCCAGCAGCCCAGGACAGGGGGCTTGGGATGAGCAGTTCTTC.

There are many counts of this clonotype. The gene calls are TRBV6-2 or TRBV6-3 and TRBJ2-3; no clear D gene. CDR1 is MNHEY, CDR2 SVGEGT, per germline. The CDR3 has 15 residues. The ends were cut back, 5 bases at V and 2 bases at J, with 14 bases in the middle. The CDR3 nucleotides are TGTGCCAGCAGTCCCCCTGGGCAGGCCACAGATACGCAGTATTTT. It is translated as CASSPPGQATDTQYF.